Listed here is a single T cell receptor beta chain. This clone appeared a single time. The antigen this receptor binds is unknown. Within one base of it there is no much larger clone, and no base qualities were kept. The sample originates from a study of T cell responses to AZD1222 COVID-19 vaccine (dated by TCRdb to the early 2020s). Background on the whole study: AZD1222 recipients with second doses at about 4 weeks or about 12 weeks were pooled, because spike-specific TCR depth and breadth did not differ between schedules. Trial participants were enrolled by age into subgroups of 18-55, 56-69 and 70-plus years, and about 150, 27 and 61 TCR-sequenced participants, respectively, were included in these subgroups. TCR sequencing was performed for roughly 250 trial participants, of whom about 200 were given two doses of AZD1222 and around 26 were given two doses of MenACWY control vaccine. Points the paper makes about the study in general: Conclusions about previously exposed vaccinees are limited because only a handful of AZD1222 recipients were SARS-CoV-2 seropositive at baseline. Spike-specific TCR breadth and depth rose significantly after two AZD1222 doses compared with day 0 and with MenACWY recipients. Participants were mostly white British, with more females than males. The authors suggested clonal diversity may have been underestimated. CD4 TCRs associated with the vaccine covered the entire spike protein, and the dominant responses were in regions 160-218 and 743-854. In the small 56-69-year group, the increase in depth fell short of significance, most likely because of low power. No day 14 peak-response samples were available, so repertoires were characterized only after the peak T cell response. Nearly half of unique spike-specific TCRs reportedly recognized epitopes outside regions mutated in the B.1.351 and B.1.1.7 variants.

The CDR3 regions of human TCRbeta chains were analyzed by immunosequencing. In the authors' own workflow: TCRs in the repertoires were compared against a reference library of SARS-CoV-2-specific TCRs that had been generated with the MIRA antigen-specificity platform. Breadth was defined as the fraction of unique TCRs that were SARS-CoV-2-associated. Depth was defined as the fraction of total T cells that were SARS-CoV-2-associated. Using the MIRA data, every spike-specific TCR was mapped to the spike region that the TCR reacted to and assigned to either a CD4 or a CD8 class. Log10-transformed breadth and depth values were compared by one-way ANOVA with Sidak's multiple comparisons tests. In TCRdb, the immuneACCESS table is reduced to in-frame sequences with V and J assigned. These tables do not hold every clone; where another copy was compared, an unresolved V gene accounts for under half, and the others remain unexplained. V, J and clone size were drawn from that table, and D and trimming were deduced from the DNA. The sample includes about 120,000 clones, with about 87% observed a single time. The ten largest clones represent about 5.4% of the sample.

V sheds 3 bases and J sheds 0 bases, leaving 8 bases between their ends. CDR1 and CDR2 (LNHDA, SQIVND) derive from the germline V gene (reference sequence). The CDR3 measures 15 amino acids from cysteine to phenylalanine. The entry retains the CDR3 DNA only, 45 bases that are in frame from base 1. The time point label of this sample denotes: baseline before first vaccination. Samples from vaccinated people were obtained from the UK trials COV001 and COV002, which included a single-blind randomized controlled phase 2/3 trial of AZD1222 (ChAdOx1 nCoV-19) in healthy adults. Trial participant PBMC samples were collected at day 0 and day 28 after the second dose for TCRbeta chain sequencing.

The chain is made from TRBV19 and TRBJ2-2, with the D gene not clear enough to name. This specimen was peripheral blood, taken on day 0 of AZD1222 vaccination. This receptor was taken from an adult in good health. The DNA sequence follows: TGTGCCAGTAGTATGCGGCAGGCGAACACCGGGGAGCTGTTTTTT. Protein translation: CASSMRQANTGELFF.